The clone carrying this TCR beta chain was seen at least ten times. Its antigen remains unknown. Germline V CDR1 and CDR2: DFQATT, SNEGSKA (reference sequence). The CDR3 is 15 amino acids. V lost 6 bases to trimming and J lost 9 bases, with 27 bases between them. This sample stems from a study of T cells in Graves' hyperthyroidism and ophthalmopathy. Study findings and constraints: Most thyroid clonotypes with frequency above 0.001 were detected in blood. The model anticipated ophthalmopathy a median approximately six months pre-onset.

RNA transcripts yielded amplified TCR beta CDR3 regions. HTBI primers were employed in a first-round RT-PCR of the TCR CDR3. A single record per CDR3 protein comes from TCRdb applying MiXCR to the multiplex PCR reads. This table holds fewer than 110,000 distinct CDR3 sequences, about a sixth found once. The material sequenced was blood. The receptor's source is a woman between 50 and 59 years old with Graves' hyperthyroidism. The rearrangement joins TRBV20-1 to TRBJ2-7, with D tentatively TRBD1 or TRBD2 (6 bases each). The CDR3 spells CSAPAAGGASLGQYF. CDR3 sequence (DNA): TGCAGTGCCCCGGCGGCCGGGGGCGCCAGTTTGGGGCAGTACTTC.